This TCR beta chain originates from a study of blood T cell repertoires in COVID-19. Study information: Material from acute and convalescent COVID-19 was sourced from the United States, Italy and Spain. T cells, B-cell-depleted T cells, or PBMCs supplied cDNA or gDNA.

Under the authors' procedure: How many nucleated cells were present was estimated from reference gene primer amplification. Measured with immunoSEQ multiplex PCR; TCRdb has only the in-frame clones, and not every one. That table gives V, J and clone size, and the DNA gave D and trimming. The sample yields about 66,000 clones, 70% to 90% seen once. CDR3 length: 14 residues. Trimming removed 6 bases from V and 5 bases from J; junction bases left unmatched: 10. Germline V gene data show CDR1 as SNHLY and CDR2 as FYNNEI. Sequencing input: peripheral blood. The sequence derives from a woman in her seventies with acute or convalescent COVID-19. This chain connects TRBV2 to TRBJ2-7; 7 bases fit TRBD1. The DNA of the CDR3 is TGTGCCAGCAGAGGACAGGTCCCCTCTAACGAGCAGTACTTC. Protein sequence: CASRGQVPSNEQYF. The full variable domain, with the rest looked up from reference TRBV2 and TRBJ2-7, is EPEVTQTPSHQVTQMGQEVILRCVPISNHLYFYWYRQILGQKVEFLVSFYNNEISEKSEIFDDQFSVERPDGSNFTLKIRSTKLEDSAMYFCASRGQVPSNEQYFGPGTRLTVT.